This is a list of T cell receptor beta chains from one sample in a study of T-cell reconstitution after alpha-beta-depleted transplantation in children. TCRdb reprocessed the PCR reads via MiXCR and lists one record per CDR3 protein. Found here are 130,000 or so distinct CDR3 sequences, around a tenth of them singletons; the top ten hold less than 25%. The starting material was PBMCs, mostly from graft donor cells, obtained 180 days after TCRalphabeta/CD19-depleted stem cell transplant. These TCRs come from a girl under three years old who had a stem cell transplant for combined immunodeficiency, so the T cells may come from the graft donor. Both conserved end residues are part of each CDR3. A D gene is named only where the DNA matches it firmly. Size is stated for part of the rows, as once, few or many counts, or as a class when the clone is expanded.

length: 15; D: TRBD2; V: TRBV6-1; size: few; J: TRBJ2-7; DNA: TGTGCCAGCAGTCCCCTAGCGGGACGTTCTTACGAGCAGTACTTC; CDR3: CASSPLAGRSYEQYF
length: 12; D: .; V: TRBV5-1; size: few; J: TRBJ2-1; DNA: TGCGCCAGCAGCTTTTTCTACAATGAGCAGTTCTTC; CDR3: CASSFFYNEQFF
length: 19; D: .; V: TRBV15; size: .; J: TRBJ2-1; DNA: TGTGCCACCAGCAGAGAGAGGAACATCGTCCAGCGGGCCAACAGTGAGCAGTTCTTC; CDR3: CATSRERNIVQRANSEQFF
length: 16; D: TRBD2; V: TRBV20-1; size: .; J: TRBJ2-5; DNA: TGCAGTGCTGACAATTTAGCGGGGGGGCCCCAAGAGACCCAGTACTTC; CDR3: CSADNLAGGPQETQYF
length: 17; D: .; V: TRBV4-1; size: .; J: TRBJ1-1; DNA: TGCGCCAGCAGCCCGCGAGGGGGTCTGGTAGTCGACACTGAAGCTTTCTTT; CDR3: CASSPRGGLVVDTEAFF
length: 15; D: TRBD1; V: TRBV5-6; size: few; J: TRBJ1-4; DNA: TGTGCCAGCAGCTTGGGGACAGGCGCTAATGAAAAACTGTTTTTT; CDR3: CASSLGTGANEKLFF
length: 18; D: TRBD2; V: TRBV5-1; size: .; J: TRBJ2-1; DNA: TGCGCCAGCAGCTCTTTACCGACTAGCGGGAGGGCCAGCAATGAGCAGTTCTTC; CDR3: CASSSLPTSGRASNEQFF
length: 18; D: .; V: TRBV29-1; size: many; J: TRBJ2-1; DNA: TGCAGCATTATACTTTCCCTAGCGACAGCGAGCTCCTACAATGAGCAGTTCTTC; CDR3: CSIILSLATASSYNEQFF
length: 14; D: TRBD1; V: TRBV4-2; size: .; J: TRBJ2-7; DNA: TGTGCCAGCAGCCGGGACAGGGGGTCCTACGAGCAGTACTTC; CDR3: CASSRDRGSYEQYF
length: 17; D: .; V: TRBV11-2; size: .; J: TRBJ2-3; DNA: TGTGCCAGCAGCGCTTCGACGGGCGGCACTAGCACAGATACGCAGTATTTT; CDR3: CASSASTGGTSTDTQYF
length: 11; D: .; V: TRBV10-3; size: few; J: TRBJ2-4; DNA: TGTGCCATTTCCAGGGGTCACATTCAGTACTTC; CDR3: CAISRGHIQYF
length: 11; D: .; V: TRBV30; size: few; J: TRBJ2-7; DNA: TGTGCCTGGAGTGCCAGGTACGAGCAGTACTTC; CDR3: CAWSARYEQYF
length: 14; D: .; V: TRBV29-1; size: few; J: TRBJ2-5; DNA: TGCAGCGTTGCTGGCAGGGCGTACCAAGAGACCCAGTACTTC; CDR3: CSVAGRAYQETQYF
length: 16; D: TRBD2; V: TRBV11-2; size: .; J: TRBJ2-5; DNA: TGTGCCAGCAGCTTAGGAGAGGCGACTAGCATCGAGACCCAGTACTTC; CDR3: CASSLGEATSIETQYF
length: 15; D: .; V: TRBV7-2; size: few; J: TRBJ2-3; DNA: TGTGCCAGCAGCGGAGAGGGACTCCTCACAGATACGCAGTATTTT; CDR3: CASSGEGLLTDTQYF
length: 16; D: .; V: TRBV7-8; size: .; J: TRBJ1-2; DNA: TGTGCCAGCAGCTTAGTGCGGTCCGGGGGGAGCTATGGCTACACCTTC; CDR3: CASSLVRSGGSYGYTF
length: 15; D: .; V: TRBV5-1; size: few; J: TRBJ2-1; DNA: TGCGCCAGCAGCTTTGACTGGACCTCCTACAATGAGCAGTTCTTC; CDR3: CASSFDWTSYNEQFF
length: 19; D: TRBD2; V: TRBV9; size: few; J: TRBJ2-1; DNA: TGTGCCAGCAGCGTAGGTGGACTAGCGGGAGGGCCTTCCTACAATGAGCAGTTCTTC; CDR3: CASSVGGLAGGPSYNEQFF
length: 20; D: TRBD1; V: TRBV4-3; size: many; J: TRBJ2-1; DNA: TGCGCCAGCAGCCAAGATAGGGGGGTTCTTGCAGGGGGCAAGAACAATGAGCAGTTCTTC; CDR3: CASSQDRGVLAGGKNNEQFF
length: 19; D: .; V: TRBV4-3; size: few; J: TRBJ2-1; DNA: TGCGCCAGCAGCCAAGATCAGGGGAGCTGGACTAGGACCTACAATGAGCAGTTCTTC; CDR3: CASSQDQGSWTRTYNEQFF
length: 12; D: TRBD2; V: TRBV29-1; size: many; J: TRBJ2-1; DNA: TGCAGCGTTGAAGCTAGCGGGAGGGAGCAGTTCTTC; CDR3: CSVEASGREQFF
length: 14; D: .; V: TRBV12-3/TRBV12-4; size: .; J: TRBJ2-3; DNA: TGTGCCAGCAGCCTCGGCAGGGAAGGATATACGCAGTATTTT; CDR3: CASSLGREGYTQYF
length: 16; D: TRBD1; V: TRBV13; size: .; J: TRBJ1-1; DNA: TGTGCCAGCCTTATTTACCGGGACAGGGAGAACACTGAAGCTTTCTTT; CDR3: CASLIYRDRENTEAFF
length: 12; D: .; V: TRBV20-1; size: .; J: TRBJ1-4; DNA: TGCAGTGACTGCCATTCTAATGAAAAACTGTTTTTT; CDR3: CSDCHSNEKLFF
length: 16; D: .; V: TRBV21-1; size: few; J: TRBJ2-2; DNA: TGTGCCAGCATCGAGGACGGGACACCGAACACCGGGGAGCTGTTTTTT; CDR3: CASIEDGTPNTGELFF
length: 13; D: .; V: TRBV7-2; size: many; J: TRBJ1-1; DNA: TGTGCCAGCAGCTTAGCGCGAGGGGTGGAAGCTTTCTTT; CDR3: CASSLARGVEAFF
length: 18; D: .; V: TRBV14; size: .; J: TRBJ1-1; DNA: TGTGCCAGCAGCCAAGTTCCGGCCGGGACCTGGGTGCACACTGAAGCTTTCTTT; CDR3: CASSQVPAGTWVHTEAFF
length: 18; D: TRBD1; V: TRBV29-1; size: few; J: TRBJ1-1; DNA: TGCAGCGTTGACCCGCCAGACAGGGGGCTTTGGGGGAACACTGAAGCTTTCTTT; CDR3: CSVDPPDRGLWGNTEAFF
length: 14; D: .; V: TRBV5-1; size: few; J: TRBJ1-1; DNA: TGCGCCAGCAGCATTACAGGGCGGAACACTGAAGCTTTCTTT; CDR3: CASSITGRNTEAFF
length: 13; D: .; V: TRBV7-8; size: .; J: TRBJ2-2; DNA: TGTGCCAGCAGCTACTTTCGAGGCGGGGAGCTGTTTTTT; CDR3: CASSYFRGGELFF
length: 15; D: .; V: TRBV3-1; size: .; J: TRBJ2-2; DNA: TGTGCCAGCAGCCAAGAAGGACCCAGCACCGGGGAGCTGTTTTTT; CDR3: CASSQEGPSTGELFF
length: 15; D: TRBD2; V: TRBV19; size: few; J: TRBJ2-1; DNA: TGTGCCAGTAGTATAGTAGCGGGAGAGGCGGATGAGCAGTTCTTC; CDR3: CASSIVAGEADEQFF
length: 12; D: .; V: TRBV11-2; size: few; J: TRBJ1-5; DNA: TGTGCCAGCAGCATCGGGCAGGGGTCCCAGCATTTT; CDR3: CASSIGQGSQHF
length: 14; D: .; V: TRBV18; size: few; J: TRBJ2-5; DNA: TGTGCCAGCTCACCATTTGGCTACCAAGAGACCCAGTACTTC; CDR3: CASSPFGYQETQYF
length: 16; D: TRBD2; V: TRBV7-2; size: .; J: TRBJ2-2; DNA: TGTGCCAGCAGCTTGGACGGGGGGGCCTACACCGGGGAGCTGTTTTTT; CDR3: CASSLDGGAYTGELFF
length: 13; D: .; V: TRBV6-1; size: few; J: TRBJ1-2; DNA: TGTGCCAGCAGTACCCGGACAGCTTATGGCTACACCTTC; CDR3: CASSTRTAYGYTF
length: 19; D: .; V: TRBV5-1; size: few; J: TRBJ2-5; DNA: TGCGCCAGCAGCCTCAAAACGACCAACTCCGGGACACGGTGGGAGACCCAGTACTTC; CDR3: CASSLKTTNSGTRWETQYF
length: 17; D: TRBD1; V: TRBV7-9; size: .; J: TRBJ2-4; DNA: TGTGCCAGCAGCCCTTACCTAACCAGACAGGGCCAAAACAGTCAGTACTTC; CDR3: CASSPYLTRQGQNSQYF
length: 15; D: TRBD2; V: TRBV4-3; size: few; J: TRBJ2-1; DNA: TGCGCCAGCAGCCAAGGACTAGCGCCATACAATGAGCAGTTCTTC; CDR3: CASSQGLAPYNEQFF
length: 15; D: TRBD2; V: TRBV28; size: .; J: TRBJ2-7; DNA: TGTGCCAGCAGTTTCCCTTACGGGAGGGCCTACGAGCAGTACTTC; CDR3: CASSFPYGRAYEQYF
length: 14; D: TRBD1; V: TRBV10-3; size: .; J: TRBJ2-7; DNA: TGTGCCGTGGGACAGGGGGCAGACTCCTACGAGCAGTACTTC; CDR3: CAVGQGADSYEQYF
length: 18; D: TRBD1; V: TRBV28; size: .; J: TRBJ1-1; DNA: TGTGCCAGCAGTTTACGTACCAGATCCAGGGACAGGGAGACTGAAGCTTTCTTT; CDR3: CASSLRTRSRDRETEAFF
length: 15; D: TRBD1; V: TRBV5-1; size: .; J: TRBJ2-1; DNA: TGCGCCAGCAGCTTGGTCGGGACAGATTACAATGAGCAGTTCTTC; CDR3: CASSLVGTDYNEQFF
length: 13; D: .; V: TRBV20-1; size: few; J: TRBJ2-3; DNA: TGCAGTGCTATCCCAAGGGGTACGGATACGCAGTATTTT; CDR3: CSAIPRGTDTQYF
length: 14; D: .; V: TRBV12-3/TRBV12-4; size: few; J: TRBJ2-2; DNA: TGTGCCAGCAGTTCTAGCGAGAACACCGGGGAGCTGTTTTTT; CDR3: CASSSSENTGELFF
length: 13; D: .; V: TRBV7-8; size: .; J: TRBJ2-5; DNA: TGTGCCAGCAGCCCGGACTACCCCAAGACCCAGTACTTC; CDR3: CASSPDYPKTQYF
length: 14; D: .; V: TRBV15; size: .; J: TRBJ2-1; DNA: TGTGCCACCAGCAGAGTTTTCCGGGGCAATGAGCAGTTCTTC; CDR3: CATSRVFRGNEQFF
length: 13; D: .; V: TRBV12-3/TRBV12-4; size: .; J: TRBJ2-2; DNA: TGTGCCAGCAGTCGGGGTTCCAGCGGGGAGCTGTTTTTT; CDR3: CASSRGSSGELFF
length: 15; D: TRBD1; V: TRBV20-1; size: .; J: TRBJ2-3; DNA: TGCAGTGCTCAAAGGGACAGGTATAGCACAGATACGCAGTATTTT; CDR3: CSAQRDRYSTDTQYF
length: 17; D: TRBD2; V: TRBV24-1; size: .; J: TRBJ2-1; DNA: TGTGCCACCAGTGATTTGCCCGGACTAGCGGGACCGAATGAGCAGTTCTTC; CDR3: CATSDLPGLAGPNEQFF
length: 14; D: TRBD1; V: TRBV4-2; size: .; J: TRBJ2-1; DNA: TGTGCCAGCAGCCTAGGAATTTCTCGGGACAGACAGTTCTTC; CDR3: CASSLGISRDRQFF
length: 14; D: TRBD2; V: TRBV28; size: few; J: TRBJ2-7; DNA: TGTGCCAGCAGTTTCGGGCGGGGGGGCTACGAGCAGTACTTC; CDR3: CASSFGRGGYEQYF
length: 15; D: TRBD2; V: TRBV7-9; size: .; J: TRBJ2-4; DNA: TGTGCCAGCAGCTCGGGACTAACAAACCAAAACATTCAGTACTTC; CDR3: CASSSGLTNQNIQYF
length: 12; D: .; V: TRBV27; size: .; J: TRBJ2-7; DNA: TGTGCCAGCAGTTTTGGTAGGGACGAGCAGTACTTC; CDR3: CASSFGRDEQYF
length: 13; D: .; V: TRBV29-1; size: few; J: TRBJ2-7; DNA: TGCAGCGTTGGACAACGACAGTCCTACGAGCAGTACTTC; CDR3: CSVGQRQSYEQYF
length: 14; D: TRBD1; V: TRBV19; size: few; J: TRBJ2-2; DNA: TGTGCCAGTAGTGGCCCAGGGGGACCCGGGGAGCTGTTTTTT; CDR3: CASSGPGGPGELFF
length: 13; D: .; V: TRBV27; size: many; J: TRBJ2-6; DNA: TGTGCCAGCAGCCTCTCTGGGGCCAACGTCCTGACTTTC; CDR3: CASSLSGANVLTF
length: 14; D: TRBD2; V: TRBV9; size: many; J: TRBJ2-1; DNA: TGTGCCAGCAGCGTAGCCGGGACTAGATATGAGCAGTTCTTC; CDR3: CASSVAGTRYEQFF